Below, 17 T cell receptor beta chains from the same sample are listed, as sequenced in a study of graft-versus-host responses after intestinal transplantation. Some clones are missing from TCRdb's copy, which holds only in-frame ones; the method was immunoSEQ multiplex PCR. The sample lists approximately 88,000 clones, 85% to 90% occurring once. Their specific antigens are unknown. The sequencing here drew on unstimulated CD4+ T cells sorted from spleen or lymph node cells, taken before intestinal transplant. These receptor sequences come from a human donor who received an intestinal transplant.

The V and J genes are TRBV29-1 and TRBJ2-5; unclear D gene. V lost 0 bases and J lost 6, with 5 bases in between. The CDR3 has 11 amino acids. CDR1 SQVTM and CDR2 ANQGSEA come from the germline V gene. The CDR3 spells CSVEDLKTQYF. The CDR3 DNA sequence: TGCAGCGTTGAAGATCTTAAGACCCAGTACTTC.

The chain recombines TRBV9 with TRBJ2-3; the D is unclear. The CDR3 is 13 residues long. Trimming cost V 3 bases and J 5 bases, with 10 bases left between them. Germline V gene lookup returns CDR1 SGDLS and CDR2 YYNGEE. CDR3 sequence (DNA): TGTGCCAGCAGCGCCACTGGGCGAGATACGCAGTATTTT. Its protein product is CASSATGRDTQYF.

This rearrangement joins TRBV6-1 to TRBJ1-2; D is uncertain. Germline CDR1 reads MNHNS; CDR2 reads SASEGT. This CDR3 has 14 amino acids. V was trimmed by 6 bases and J by 0 bases, leaving 11 bases between them. CDR3 protein: CASRRTATNYGYTF. The CDR3, as DNA: TGTGCCAGCAGGAGAACAGCAACTAACTATGGCTACACCTTC.

The chain is built from TRBV11-2 and TRBJ1-3; D not resolved. This CDR3 has 14 residues. The V gene's germline CDR1 is SGHAT and CDR2 FQNNGV. V dropped 6 bases and J dropped 8 bases, with 17 bases sitting between them. CDR3 loop: CASSYQRAGDTIYF. CDR3 coding DNA: TGTGCCAGCAGTTACCAGAGGGCCGGGGACACCATATATTTT.

The rearrangement uses TRBV7-2 and TRBJ2-5; TRBD2 aligns across 8 bases. V gave up 1 base and J gave up 6 bases; unmatched junction bases: 1. The germline V gene has CDR1 SGHTA and CDR2 FQGNSA. This CDR3 contains 13 residues. CDR3 region: CASSLGSGKTQYF. In DNA form, the CDR3 reads TGTGCCAGCAGCTTAGGTAGCGGGAAGACCCAGTACTTC.

The V call is TRBV11-2, the J call TRBJ1-2; D call uncertain. This CDR3 region has 13 residues. From germline, CDR1 is SGHAT and CDR2 FQNNGV. Trimming shortened V by 0 bases and J by 5 bases, and 7 bases separated the two germline ends. CDR3 region: CASSLESVYGYTF. The CDR3 DNA reads as TGTGCCAGCAGCTTAGAGTCAGTTTATGGCTACACCTTC.

The chain carries TRBV7-8 and TRBJ1-2, with D possibly matching TRBD1 (5 bases). From germline, CDR1 is SGHVS and CDR2 FQNEAQ. V was pared by 3 bases and J by 4 bases, with 15 bases between. The CDR3 has 15 residues. In DNA form, the CDR3 reads TGTGCCAGCAGCTTGGGGGAAGGGGACTTCTATGGCTACACCTTC. This gives the protein CASSLGEGDFYGYTF.

This clone was seen a handful of times. J is TRBJ2-5 and V is TRBV13; 9 bases are shared with TRBD2. Germline lookup yields CDR1 PRHDT and CDR2 FYEKMQ (reference sequence). The trim removed 5 bases at V and 5 bases at J, leaving 3 bases unmatched. The CDR3 loop spans 13 amino acids. The CDR3 here is CASSPTSGETQYF. Here the CDR3 DNA reads TGTGCCAGCAGCCCTACTAGCGGGGAGACCCAGTACTTC. Filled out from reference TRBV13 and TRBJ2-5, the complete variable domain reads AAGVIQSPRHLIKEKRETATLKCYPIPRHDTVYWYQQGPGQDPQFLISFYEKMQSDKGSIPDRFSAQQFSDYHSELNMSSLELGDSALYFCASSPTSGETQYFGPGTRLLVL.

This clone was counted only a few times. The chain employs TRBV6-5 and TRBJ2-7; TRBD2 matches at 7 bases. Germline CDR1 is MNHEY and CDR2 is SVGAGI. V dropped 6 bases and J dropped 5; count of bases not matched to a gene: 13. The CDR3 has 15 residues. The DNA of the CDR3 is TGTGCCAGCAGCCCCGACCCCGGGAGGCCCCACGAGCAGTACTTC. Protein product: CASSPDPGRPHEQYF.

The rearrangement uses TRBV4-2 and TRBJ2-2, with 9 bases aligning to TRBD1. There are 16 residues in the CDR3. CDR1 and CDR2 from the germline V gene are LGHNA and YNFKEQ. V lost 1 base to trimming and J lost 5 bases; unmatched junction nucleotides: 5. CDR3 nucleotides: TGTGCCAGCAGCCAAGCACAGACAGGGGGGACCGGGGAGCTGTTTTTT. As protein: CASSQAQTGGTGELFF.

The chain recombines TRBV4-1 with TRBJ2-5, with a tentative D call TRBD2 (6 bases). Germline V gene sequence: CDR1 MGHRA, CDR2 YSYEKL. The CDR3 loop spans 13 amino acids. The germline V and J ends were trimmed by 1 base and 3 bases, with 6 bases remaining between them. In nucleotides, the CDR3 is TGCGCCAGCAGCCAAGGGAGGGAAGAGACCCAGTACTTC. Translated, it gives CASSQGREETQYF.

The chain couples TRBV7-9 to TRBJ1-2; a possible D gene is TRBD1 (5 bases). CDR1 and CDR2 (germline): SEHNR, FQNEAQ (reference sequence). V gave up 1 base and J gave up 7 bases, with 7 bases separating them. CDR3 length: 12 residues. CDR3 nucleotide sequence: TGTGCCAGCAGCTTAGTTCAGGGTGGCTACACCTTC. Its translation is CASSLVQGGYTF.

The V gene is TRBV5-6, the J gene TRBJ1-5; D possibly corresponds to TRBD1 (5 bases). The CDR3 is 14 amino acids. V was trimmed by 3 bases and J by 0 bases, leaving 7 bases between them. Germline V gene lookup returns CDR1 SGHDT and CDR2 YYEEEE. CDR3 nucleotide sequence: TGTGCCAGCAGCTCTCAGGGTAGCAATCAGCCCCAGCATTTT. This encodes CASSSQGSNQPQHF.

This clone was seen a few times. The rearrangement joins TRBV27 to TRBJ1-1, with D tentatively TRBD1 (6 bases). The germline CDR1 and CDR2 sequences are MNHEY and SMNVEV (reference sequence). CDR3 length: 13 residues. With 2 bases removed from V and 5 bases from J, the gap between germline ends came to 9 bases. CDR3 sequence reads: CASSLRGATEAFF. The CDR3 DNA is TGTGCCAGCAGTTTACGGGGGGCGACTGAAGCTTTCTTT.

The V and J genes are TRBV11-2 and TRBJ2-1; weak D call: TRBD2 (5 bases). Trimming pared 1 base from V and 0 bases from J, leaving 10 bases between. The CDR3 runs 16 residues. The germline V gene has CDR1 SGHAT and CDR2 FQNNGV. The DNA of the CDR3 is TGTGCCAGCAGCTTAGGGCGGGTGAGCTCCTACAATGAGCAGTTCTTC. Amino acids: CASSLGRVSSYNEQFF.

The chain joins TRBV18 to TRBJ2-7; perhaps TRBD2 as D (6 bases). Germline assignment: CDR1 KGHSH and CDR2 LQKENI. The CDR3 sequence is 12 residues long. The germline V and J ends were trimmed by 4 bases and 5 bases, with 9 bases remaining between them. The DNA for the CDR3 is TGTGCCAGCTCACTATGGGGGGACGAGCAGTACTTC. It is translated as CASSLWGDEQYF.

The chain employs TRBV29-1 and TRBJ1-1, with a weak D call TRBD1 (6 bases). There are 14 residues in the CDR3. Germline V gene data show CDR1 as SQVTM and CDR2 as ANQGSEA. V lost 6 bases, J lost 0 bases, and 14 bases lay in between. CDR3 DNA: TGCAGCGTCGCCTACAGGGTAATGAACACTGAAGCTTTCTTT. It translates to CSVAYRVMNTEAFF.